The 22 T cell receptor beta chains below were found in one sample sequenced in a study of yellow fever vaccine responses in identical twins. One entry per CDR3 protein, called by TCRdb with MiXCR from the RT-PCR reads. This sample has about 4,700 distinct CDR3 sequences, with around nine tenths found just once. The input for sequencing was T cells from blood (PBMCs), unsorted or a sorted subset (not recorded which), taken before or after yellow fever vaccination (not recorded which). These receptors originate from a woman younger than 35 who received the yellow fever vaccine.

This clonotype was observed a handful of times. This chain links TRBV18 with TRBJ2-5; no definite D call. Germline assignment: CDR1 KGHSH and CDR2 LQKENI. V shed 3 bases and J shed 1 base, with 0 bases lying between them. The CDR3 length is 11 residues. The CDR3 protein is CASSPQETQYF. The CDR3 region has the DNA TGTGCCAGCTCACCCCAAGAGACCCAGTACTTC.

The rearrangement uses TRBV2 and TRBJ2-2; D is ambiguous. Germline loops: CDR1 SNHLY, CDR2 FYNNEI. V lost 10 bases, J lost 4 bases, and 7 bases lay in between. The CDR3 loop spans 11 amino acids. DNA of the CDR3: TGTGCCATCCTGATCACCGGGGAGCTGTTTTTT. Protein: CAILITGELFF.

This clonotype is a singleton in its sample. The chain uses TRBV29-1 and TRBJ1-2; TRBD1 might be the D (5 bases). Deletions cut 6 bases from V and 4 bases from J, with 15 bases between. The germline CDR1 and CDR2 sequences are SQVTM and ANQGSEA. This CDR3 has 13 amino acids. The DNA for the CDR3 is TGCAGCGTAGACGTCAGACAGAGCTATGGCTACACCTTC. Translated: CSVDVRQSYGYTF.

This chain links TRBV10-3 with TRBJ2-7; 9 bases match TRBD2. Germline V CDR1 and CDR2: ENHRY, SYGVKD. The CDR3 contains 14 residues. V lost 5 bases to trimming and J lost 3 bases; unmatched junction nucleotides: 5. This CDR3 reads CAISQELAGYEQYF. The CDR3 DNA sequence: TGTGCCATCAGTCAGGAACTAGCGGGCTACGAGCAGTACTTC.

The chain combines TRBV4-1 with TRBJ1-1; perhaps TRBD1 as D (5 bases). The CDR3 loop spans 14 amino acids. Trimming pared 0 bases from V and 6 bases from J, leaving 11 bases between. Germline CDR1 is MGHRA and CDR2 is YSYEKL. CDR3 nucleotides: TGCGCCAGCAGCCAAGATCGGCAGGGCCCTGAAGCTTTCTTT. Amino acids: CASSQDRQGPEAFF.

The rearrangement joins TRBV3-1 to TRBJ1-5; D is ambiguous. The CDR3 covers 14 residues. The germline V and J ends were trimmed by 4 bases and 2 bases, with 9 bases remaining between them. Germline V lookup: CDR1 LGHDT, CDR2 YNNKEL (reference sequence). The CDR3 nucleotides read TGTGCCAGCAGCCTCGGTGGGCGCAATCAGCCCCAGCATTTT. Translating gives CASSLGGRNQPQHF. The entire variable domain, with the rest obtained from reference TRBV3-1 and TRBJ1-5, is as follows: DTAVSQTPKYLVTQMGNDKSIKCEQNLGHDTMYWYKQDSKKFLKIMFSYNNKELIINETVPNRFSPKSPDKAHLNLHINSLELGDSAVYFCASSLGGRNQPQHFGDGTRLSIL.

The V call is TRBV6-1, the J call TRBJ2-7, with a tentative D call TRBD2 (5 bases). This CDR3 is 15 amino acids long. V was clipped by 3 bases and J by 1 base, with 13 bases between them. In germline, CDR1 is MNHNS, CDR2 SASEGT. This chain's CDR3 is CASSERRVSSYEQYF. CDR3 coding DNA: TGTGCCAGCAGTGAGCGGCGGGTATCATCCTACGAGCAGTACTTC.

The chain uses TRBV7-9 and TRBJ2-3; the D is unclear. In germline, CDR1 is SEHNR, CDR2 FQNEAQ (reference sequence). This CDR3 is built from 14 residues. V lost 1 base, J lost 1 base, and 6 bases lay in between. The CDR3 reads CASSLGLGTDTQYF. CDR3 nucleotide sequence: TGTGCCAGCAGCTTAGGCTTGGGCACAGATACGCAGTATTTT.

The gene calls are TRBV10-1 and TRBJ2-7, with D unclear. With 0 bases removed from V and 3 bases from J, the gap between germline ends came to 6 bases. Germline CDR1 WNHNN, CDR2 SYGVQD (reference sequence). The CDR3 is 13 amino acids. CDR3 region: CASSESTGYEQYF. In DNA, the CDR3 is TGCGCCAGCAGTGAGTCGACGGGCTACGAGCAGTACTTC.

This clonotype was recorded only once. The chain has TRBV6-2 or TRBV6-3 and TRBJ2-7; 7 bases agree with TRBD1. This CDR3 comprises 16 residues. Per germline, CDR1 MNHEY and CDR2 SVGEGT. V was clipped by 5 bases and J by 3 bases; unmatched bases: 13. This CDR3 reads CASSHPGTASLYEQYF. CDR3 nucleotide sequence: TGTGCCAGCAGTCACCCGGGGACAGCCTCTCTCTACGAGCAGTACTTC.

The chain couples TRBV24-1 to TRBJ2-1, with D uncertain. Germline CDR1 and CDR2: KGHDR and SFDVKD. The V end was cut by 4 bases, the J end by 4 bases, with 7 bases between. This CDR3 region has 13 residues. CDR3 bases: TGTGCCACCAGTGAGACACCTTACAATGAGCAGTTCTTC. Its translation is CATSETPYNEQFF.

CDR3 loop: CASSQGGGIYEQFF. Written as DNA, the CDR3 is TGTGCCAGCAGTCAGGGGGGGGGTATCTATGAGCAGTTCTTC. The chain is built from TRBV27 and TRBJ2-1; perhaps D is TRBD1 or TRBD2 (7 bases each). V was trimmed by 5 bases and J by 8 bases, leaving 16 bases between them. Germline V gives CDR1 MNHEY, CDR2 SMNVEV (reference sequence). The CDR3 has 14 residues.

This rearrangement joins TRBV11-3 to TRBJ2-7; TRBD2 agrees at 9 bases. The CDR3 has 14 amino acids. After removal of 4 bases from V and 3 bases from J, the junction contained 4 bases not matched to a gene. The germline CDR1 and CDR2 sequences are SGHNT and YENEEA. CDR3 DNA: TGTGCCAGCAGCTCCGGGACTAGCTTCTACGAGCAGTACTTC. Its protein product is CASSSGTSFYEQYF.

The rearrangement joins TRBV12-3 or TRBV12-4 to TRBJ1-4; unclear D gene. V shed 3 bases and J shed 2 bases, with 10 bases lying between them. There are 15 residues in the CDR3. The CDR3, as DNA: TGTGCCAGCAGTTTCTCTTCCAATACTAATGAAAAACTGTTTTTT. Its protein product is CASSFSSNTNEKLFF.

The chain is built from TRBV18 and TRBJ2-1; 11 positions agree with TRBD2. Trimming at V came to 6 bases and at J to 0 bases, leaving 1 base not matched to a gene. The CDR3 is made up of 15 amino acids. The germline gives CDR1 KGHSH, CDR2 LQKENI. The CDR3 region is CASSGTSGSYNEQFF. The CDR3 nucleotides are TGTGCCAGCTCCGGGACTAGCGGCTCCTACAATGAGCAGTTCTTC.

J is TRBJ2-3 and V is TRBV20-1, with D possibly TRBD1 on 6 matching bases. V dropped 6 bases and J dropped 0 bases, with 10 bases sitting between them. In germline, CDR1 is DFQATT, CDR2 SNEGSKA (reference sequence). The CDR3 is made up of 13 amino acids. CDR3 sequence (DNA): TGCAGTGCCCTTGGACAGAGCACAGATACGCAGTATTTT. Translated: CSALGQSTDTQYF.

V is TRBV29-1 and J is TRBJ2-1; TRBD1 aligns across 8 bases. The CDR3 sequence is 15 residues long. J gave up 4 bases and V 6 bases, and 11 bases lay outside the gene matches. Germline V lookup: CDR1 SQVTM, CDR2 ANQGSEA. The CDR3: CSVIDRDRLYNEQFF. CDR3 coding DNA: TGCAGCGTCATCGACCGGGACAGGCTTTACAATGAGCAGTTCTTC.

In this sample, this clonotype turned up once. The V and J genes are TRBV4-3 and TRBJ2-3; a weak D match, TRBD1 (5 bases). The length of the CDR3 is 15 residues. Trimming removed 0 bases at V and 5 bases at J, with 12 bases between. CDR1 and CDR2 from the germline V gene are LGHNA and YSLEER. CDR3 region: CASSQDWQGIDTQYF. The CDR3 DNA is TGCGCCAGCAGCCAAGATTGGCAGGGAATAGATACGCAGTATTTT.

The V gene is TRBV5-1, the J gene TRBJ2-7; 8 nucleotides agree with TRBD2. Germline values: CDR1 SGHRS, CDR2 YFSETQ. The CDR3 totals 15 residues. V shed 2 bases and J 2 bases; nucleotides not matched to a gene: 6. The CDR3 sequence: CASSLSAGAAYEQYF. The DNA for the CDR3 is TGCGCCAGCAGCTTATCAGCGGGGGCTGCCTACGAGCAGTACTTC.

The V and J genes are TRBV7-2 and TRBJ2-1; no definite D call. V was trimmed by 0 bases and J by 4 bases, leaving 10 bases between them. Germline CDR1 SGHTA, CDR2 FQGNSA. The CDR3 length is 15 residues. For the CDR3, the DNA is TGTGCCAGCAGCTTAGCGGTACTATCTTACAATGAGCAGTTCTTC. The encoded protein is CASSLAVLSYNEQFF.

V gene TRBV23-1 combines with J gene TRBJ2-3; weak D call: TRBD1 (5 bases). TRBV23-1 is annotated as an ORF whose role is uncertain. Trimming left V 2 bases short and J 0 bases short, with 12 bases between. The CDR3 totals 16 residues. Here the CDR3 reads CASSQRGGPSTDTQYF. DNA of the CDR3: TGCGCCAGCAGTCAAAGGGGTGGGCCCAGCACAGATACGCAGTATTTT.

The rearrangement links TRBV4-3 to TRBJ2-3; 12 nucleotides align to TRBD2. This CDR3 comprises 16 residues. CDR1 and CDR2 (germline): LGHNA, YSLEER. V dropped 10 bases and J dropped 3; count of bases not matched to a gene: 11. The CDR3 nucleotides read TGCGCCACCTCTAGCGGGAGGGCCTCGGTAACAGATACGCAGTATTTT. Amino acid sequence: CATSSGRASVTDTQYF.